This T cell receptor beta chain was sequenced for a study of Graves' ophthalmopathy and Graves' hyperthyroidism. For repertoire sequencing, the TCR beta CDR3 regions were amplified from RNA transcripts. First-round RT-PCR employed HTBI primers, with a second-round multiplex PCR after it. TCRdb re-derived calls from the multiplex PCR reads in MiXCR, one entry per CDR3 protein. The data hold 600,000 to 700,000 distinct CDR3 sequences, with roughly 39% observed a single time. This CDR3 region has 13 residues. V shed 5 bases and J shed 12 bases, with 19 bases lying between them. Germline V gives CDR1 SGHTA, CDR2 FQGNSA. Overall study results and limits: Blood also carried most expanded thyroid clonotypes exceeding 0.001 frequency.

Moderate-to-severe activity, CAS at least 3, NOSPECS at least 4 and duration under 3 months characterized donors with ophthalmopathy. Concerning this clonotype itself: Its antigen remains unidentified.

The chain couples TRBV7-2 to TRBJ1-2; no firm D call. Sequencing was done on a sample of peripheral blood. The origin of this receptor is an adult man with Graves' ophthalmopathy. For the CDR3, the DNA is TGTGCCAGCAGCGTCGCCGGGTCCTCTGGAAACACCTTC. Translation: CASSVAGSSGNTF.